The 26 T cell receptor beta chains given below trace back to one sample, sequenced in a study of preoperative IRX-2 immunotherapy in early breast cancer. The method was immunoSEQ multiplex PCR; TCRdb's version includes in-frame clones alone and lacks a portion of them. The data hold roughly 93,000 clones, with around 86% observed a single time. As for treatment: preoperative locoregional IRX-2 cytokine immunotherapy. Source: tumor tissue, taken after IRX-2 immunotherapy. The origin of the receptors is a human donor with breast cancer.

The J gene is TRBJ1-1, the V gene TRBV19, with D possibly being TRBD1 (5 bases). Deletions cut 8 bases from V and 4 bases from J, with 17 bases between. CDR3 length: 14 amino acids. From germline, CDR1 is LNHDA and CDR2 SQIVND (reference sequence). The CDR3 reads CASSLRPGGTEAFF. The CDR3 coding sequence is TGTGCCAGTTCCCTCCGTCCCGGGGGCACTGAAGCTTTCTTT. The variable domain in full, completed from reference TRBV19 and TRBJ1-1, reads DGGITQSPKYLFRKEGQNVTLSCEQNLNHDAMYWYRQDPGQGLRLIYYSQIVNDFQKGDIAEGYSVSREKKESFPLTVTSAQKNPTAFYLCASSLRPGGTEAFFGQGTRLTVV.

This chain connects TRBV28 to TRBJ1-1; possibly TRBD1 for D (5 bases). The CDR3 is made up of 16 amino acids. Trimming took 7 bases from V and 0 from J, leaving 18 bases between them. Per the germline V gene, CDR1 is MDHEN and CDR2 is SYDVKM. CDR3 bases: TGTGCCAGCACCGGCCGGGGCTTGAGGATGAACACTGAAGCTTTCTTT. Translation gives CASTGRGLRMNTEAFF.

This chain links TRBV28 with TRBJ1-5; 7 positions agree with TRBD1. In germline, CDR1 is MDHEN, CDR2 SYDVKM. This CDR3 is 14 amino acids long. V was pared by 6 bases and J by 4 bases, with 6 bases of the junction left unmatched. The CDR3 loop is CASSVGTVNQPQHF. The CDR3 nucleotides read TGTGCCAGCAGCGTCGGGACAGTTAATCAGCCCCAGCATTTT.

V gene TRBV19 combines with J gene TRBJ2-7; no clear D. Trimming stripped 2 bases from V and 5 bases from J, with 13 bases between. The V gene's germline CDR1 is LNHDA and CDR2 SQIVND (reference sequence). CDR3 length: 14 amino acids. The DNA of the CDR3 is TGTGCCAGTAGTATATCCACCCCCTCGCACGAGCAGTACTTC. It is translated as CASSISTPSHEQYF.

This clone was counted only a few times. The chain couples TRBV7-1 to TRBJ1-6; maybe TRBD1 (6 bases). TRBV7-1 is labeled an ORF, and its function is uncertain. There are 16 residues in the CDR3. With 5 bases removed from V and 8 bases from J, the gap between germline ends came to 19 bases. DNA of the CDR3: TGTGCCAGCAGCGCCACAGGGACTGGAGTAGATTCACCCCTCCACTTT. Translation: CASSATGTGVDSPLHF.

V and J are TRBV6-8 and TRBJ2-7; TRBD2 agrees at 12 bases. This CDR3 has 16 residues. CDR1 and CDR2 (germline): MNHGY, SAAAGT. V dropped 5 bases and J dropped 2; count of bases not matched to a gene: 7. The CDR3 loop reads CASSGGTSGLPYEQYF. For the CDR3, the DNA is TGTGCCAGCAGTGGAGGGACTAGCGGGCTACCCTACGAGCAGTACTTC.

The genes are TRBV4-2 and TRBJ2-3; possibly TRBD1 for D (5 bases). V lost 5 bases to trimming and J lost 5 bases, with 11 bases between them. Germline loops: CDR1 LGHNA, CDR2 YNFKEQ. The CDR3 loop spans 13 amino acids. CDR3: CASSLSGKDTQYF. Here the CDR3 DNA reads TGTGCCAGCAGCTTATCAGGGAAAGATACGCAGTATTTT.

This clone appeared once. The J gene is TRBJ2-2, the V gene TRBV5-1; the match to TRBD1 covers 8 bases. Trimming at V came to 4 bases and at J to 0 bases, leaving 8 bases not matched to a gene. There are 17 residues in the CDR3. From germline, CDR1 is SGHRS and CDR2 YFSETQ. CDR3: CASSPGQDTSNTGELFF. The CDR3 DNA is TGCGCCAGCAGCCCGGGACAGGACACCTCGAACACCGGGGAGCTGTTTTTT.

J is TRBJ2-5 and V is TRBV10-2; possible D gene TRBD2, 5 bases. Germline CDR1 and CDR2: WSHSY and SAAADI. The CDR3 has 17 residues. Trimming cost V 3 bases and J 4 bases, with 21 bases left between them. The CDR3 nucleotides read TGCGCCAGCAGTGAAAAGAGGTCTAGCCAAAGCGCAGAGACCCAGTACTTC. Protein sequence: CASSEKRSSQSAETQYF.

V and J are TRBV1 and TRBJ2-7. TRBV1 is shown as a pseudogene. The length of the CDR3 is 16 residues. The CDR3 DNA is TGCGCCAGCAGCCAAGGTCGTGACGCCAGGATGGGGGAGCAGTACTTC. Protein product: CASSQGRDARMGEQYF.

V and J are TRBV6-8 and TRBJ1-1; weak D call: TRBD1 (5 bases). Trimming shortened V by 10 bases and J by 1 base, and 16 bases separated the two germline ends. The CDR3 totals 14 residues. Germline loops: CDR1 MNHGY, CDR2 SAAAGT. This CDR3 reads CAITLGPGNTEAFF. CDR3 in DNA: TGTGCCATCACATTGGGGCCAGGGAACACTGAAGCTTTCTTT.

This clone appeared a few times. The chain joins TRBV19 to TRBJ1-3, with D perhaps TRBD1 (5 bases). The CDR3 has 17 residues. From germline, CDR1 is LNHDA and CDR2 SQIVND (reference sequence). V was pared by 5 bases and J by 4 bases, with 21 bases between. In DNA, the CDR3 is TGTGCCAGTAGTTTAACCTCCGGGACTCGATACGGAAACACCATATATTTT. Protein: CASSLTSGTRYGNTIYF.

V usage is TRBV28 and J usage is TRBJ1-1; the D is unclear. Germline V gene sequence: CDR1 MDHEN, CDR2 SYDVKM. V shed 5 bases and J shed 7 bases, with 14 bases lying between them. CDR3 length equals 13 residues. The CDR3 loop reads CASSRRSISEAFF. The CDR3 bases are TGTGCCAGCAGTCGCCGGTCGATAAGTGAAGCTTTCTTT.

V and J are TRBV19 and TRBJ2-3; TRBD1 aligns across 8 bases. The V and J ends lost 7 bases and 5 bases, in that order; junction bases with no gene match: 14. CDR3 length: 16 residues. Germline V gene lookup returns CDR1 LNHDA and CDR2 SQIVND (reference sequence). CDR3 protein: CASTRTGWSTEDTQYF. In DNA, the CDR3 is TGTGCCAGTACTAGGACAGGGTGGTCAACTGAAGATACGCAGTATTTT.

The CDR3 spells CASSDESPGLAGVVTQYF. Here the CDR3 DNA reads TGCGCCAGCAGCGATGAATCGCCGGGACTAGCGGGAGTCGTTACGCAGTATTTT. This chain uses TRBV5-1 with TRBJ2-3; 14 bases are a match to TRBD2. J was trimmed by 8 bases and V by 4 bases; bases with no gene match: 15. CDR1 and CDR2 (germline): SGHRS, YFSETQ. This CDR3 is built from 18 residues.

The rearrangement links TRBV28 to TRBJ1-4; D is perhaps TRBD1 (6 bases). The ends were cut back, 2 bases at V and 5 bases at J, with 9 bases in the middle. The V gene's germline CDR1 is MDHEN and CDR2 SYDVKM. The CDR3 has 14 residues. In DNA form, the CDR3 reads TGTGCCAGCAGTTTAACGGGGGGCAATGAAAAACTGTTTTTT. This sequence encodes CASSLTGGNEKLFF.

The chain recombines TRBV23-1 with TRBJ1-4; the D is unclear. TRBV23-1 is annotated as an ORF whose role is uncertain. The CDR3 runs to 15 residues. With 6 bases removed from V and 10 bases from J, the gap between germline ends came to 21 bases. In DNA, the CDR3 is TGCGCCAGCAGCCCGCCGGACGACCAAACGGGAAAACTGTTTTTT. The encoded protein is CASSPPDDQTGKLFF.

This clone came up once. The chain joins TRBV28 to TRBJ2-7, with 11 bases aligning to TRBD2. The germline CDR1 and CDR2 sequences are MDHEN and SYDVKM. CDR3 length: 15 residues. With 5 bases clipped from V and 4 bases from J, the junction kept 7 bases outside the gene matches. Here the CDR3 DNA reads TGTGCCAGCAGTACCGTAGCGGGGGGGCGGTACGAGCAGTACTTC. Translated: CASSTVAGGRYEQYF.

V and J are TRBV5-1 and TRBJ2-7, with 9 nucleotides matching TRBD1. Germline V lookup: CDR1 SGHRS, CDR2 YFSETQ. V trimming: 3 bases; J trimming: 3 bases; junction bases outside the gene matches: 7. The CDR3 has 15 residues. CDR3 DNA: TGCGCCAGCAGCTCCCCCGGGACAGGGATCTACGAGCAGTACTTC. This sequence encodes CASSSPGTGIYEQYF.

The chain has TRBV28 and TRBJ2-6; unclear D gene. Per the germline V gene, CDR1 is MDHEN and CDR2 is SYDVKM. Between the trimmed V and J ends, which lost 6 bases and 9 bases, there was a span of 12 bases. This CDR3 is 13 amino acids long. In DNA, the CDR3 is TGTGCCAGCAGACAACAGATGGGCAACGTCCTGACTTTC. Its protein product is CASRQQMGNVLTF.

This sequence joins TRBV11-3 and TRBJ2-1; D unresolved. Trimming cost V 0 bases and J 3 bases, with 6 bases left between them. CDR1 is SGHNT, CDR2 YENEEA, per germline. The CDR3 totals 14 residues. CDR3 in DNA: TGTGCCAGCAGCTTAGATGGAGACTACAATGAGCAGTTCTTC. Translation gives CASSLDGDYNEQFF.

This rearrangement joins TRBV6-8 to TRBJ2-2, with D hard to call. Germline CDR1 and CDR2: MNHGY and SAAAGT. The CDR3 is made up of 18 amino acids. Trimming shortened V by 0 bases and J by 2 bases, and 16 bases separated the two germline ends. This chain's CDR3 is CASSYSPEARSNTGELFF. The CDR3 bases are TGTGCCAGCAGTTACTCGCCAGAAGCTAGGAGTAACACCGGGGAGCTGTTTTTT.

The chain links TRBV6-8 to TRBJ1-2; D remains unclear. Germline loops: CDR1 MNHGY, CDR2 SAAAGT. V lost 8 bases, J lost 9 bases, and 19 bases lay in between. CDR3 length equals 13 residues. The CDR3 loop reads CASGRAGLGSYTF. DNA for the CDR3: TGTGCCAGCGGAAGGGCGGGGTTGGGAAGCTACACCTTC.

This chain uses TRBV19 with TRBJ2-1; D remains unclear. V dropped 6 bases and J dropped 7 bases, with 16 bases sitting between them. The germline V gene has CDR1 LNHDA and CDR2 SQIVND (reference sequence). The CDR3 extends over 14 amino acids. The CDR3 reads CASRYQPLGNEQFF. The DNA of the CDR3 is TGTGCCAGTAGATACCAACCCCTGGGGAATGAGCAGTTCTTC.

The CDR3 nucleotides are TGCGCCAGCAGACTAGACAGAAATAGCAATCAGCCCCAGCATTTT. Translation: CASRLDRNSNQPQHF. This chain links TRBV5-1 with TRBJ1-5, with D possibly TRBD1 on 5 matching bases. The CDR3 totals 15 residues. Germline-derived CDR1 and CDR2 are SGHRS and YFSETQ. Trimming cost V 5 bases and J 0 bases, with 12 bases left between them.

The sample holds one count of this clone. The V and J genes are TRBV4-1 and TRBJ1-1, with D possibly matching TRBD1 (6 bases). Germline V lookup: CDR1 MGHRA, CDR2 YSYEKL. Trimming took 3 bases from V and 0 from J, leaving 11 bases between them. This CDR3 is 15 amino acids long. CDR3 sequence (DNA): TGCGCCAGCAGCCAGGCAGGGGTCATGAACACTGAAGCTTTCTTT. As protein: CASSQAGVMNTEAFF.